These 20 T cell receptor beta chains originate from one sample sequenced in a study of blood T cell repertoires in COVID-19. The protocol was immunoSEQ multiplex PCR, while the TCRdb copy is restricted to in-frame clones and leaves out a portion. The data contain around 100,000 clones, more than 75% of them seen just once; the ten biggest clones take up around 13%. The sequenced sample consisted of peripheral blood. The origin of the receptors is a human donor in a cohort sampled during active COVID-19.

This clone is a singleton in its sample. This chain links TRBV7-2 with TRBJ2-2; 7 bases line up with TRBD1. This CDR3 spans 13 amino acids. Trimming removed 5 bases from V and 7 bases from J; junction bases left unmatched: 4. The germline gives CDR1 SGHTA, CDR2 FQGNSA. The CDR3 sequence is CASSPDRVGELFF. DNA of the CDR3: TGTGCCAGCAGCCCCGACAGGGTCGGGGAGCTGTTTTTT.

V usage is TRBV11-2 and J usage is TRBJ1-6; D gene ambiguous. This CDR3 has 15 amino acids. CDR1 is SGHAT, CDR2 FQNNGV, per germline. Trimming cost V 0 bases and J 10 bases, with 13 bases left between them. The CDR3 is CASSLDIRVRSPLHF. The CDR3 region has the DNA TGTGCCAGCAGCTTAGATATCCGGGTCCGGTCACCCCTCCACTTT.

V is TRBV6-5 and J is TRBJ1-2; 7 bases map to TRBD1. Germline CDR1 reads MNHEY; CDR2 reads SVGAGI. The CDR3 totals 14 residues. With 2 bases clipped from V and 7 bases from J, the junction kept 7 bases outside the gene matches. This chain's CDR3 is CASSYQDRASGYTF. The DNA of the CDR3 is TGTGCCAGCAGTTACCAAGACAGGGCTAGTGGCTACACCTTC.

V and J are TRBV9 and TRBJ2-3; TRBD1 agrees at 10 bases. The V gene end was trimmed by 3 bases and the J gene end by 5 bases; junction bases not matched to a gene: 6. This CDR3 comprises 15 residues. Germline values: CDR1 SGDLS, CDR2 YYNGEE. The DNA of the CDR3 is TGTGCCAGCAGCGGCGGGACAGGGGTTGGAGATACGCAGTATTTT. It translates to CASSGGTGVGDTQYF.

The chain employs TRBV5-1 and TRBJ1-1, with D unresolved. Trimming left V 3 bases short and J 0 bases short, with 6 bases between. The CDR3 length is 13 residues. Germline CDR1 reads SGHRS; CDR2 reads YFSETQ. The CDR3 is CASSSTVNTEAFF. The CDR3 DNA is TGCGCCAGCAGCTCCACAGTGAACACTGAAGCTTTCTTT.

V gene TRBV19 combines with J gene TRBJ1-6; tentatively, D is TRBD1 (6 bases). Trimming took off 9 bases at V and 7 bases at J, with 16 bases between the two ends. The germline CDR1 and CDR2 sequences are LNHDA and SQIVND (reference sequence). This CDR3 contains 14 residues. CDR3 sequence reads: CASRLQGGNSPLHF. CDR3 bases: TGTGCCAGCCGGCTACAGGGTGGGAATTCACCCCTCCACTTT.

This clone was detected only a few times. This chain connects TRBV7-2 to TRBJ1-4; tentatively, D is TRBD1 (5 bases). V was trimmed by 3 bases and J by 7 bases, leaving 12 bases between them. The CDR3 contains 14 residues. Germline-derived CDR1 and CDR2 are SGHTA and FQGNSA. The CDR3 DNA reads as TGTGCCAGCAGCTTGGAGTCAGGGCGTGAAAAACTGTTTTTT. As protein: CASSLESGREKLFF.

The chain couples TRBV18 to TRBJ2-1, with TRBD1 identical over 8 bases. CDR1 and CDR2 from the germline V gene are KGHSH and LQKENI. The CDR3 contains 13 residues. The ends lost 6 bases at V and 3 bases at J; junction bases unmatched: 1. The CDR3 nucleotides read TGTGCCAGCTCGACAGGGGTCTACAATGAGCAGTTCTTC. Amino acids: CASSTGVYNEQFF.

In its sample, this clone was seen a few times. The chain links TRBV9 to TRBJ1-1; D perhaps matches TRBD1 (5 bases). CDR1 and CDR2 (germline): SGDLS, YYNGEE. CDR3 length: 16 amino acids. The V end lost 6 bases, the J end lost 1 base, and 19 bases lay between the germline ends. For the CDR3, the DNA is TGTGCCAGCACTGCGGGGCCGGTAGCGGCGAACACTGAAGCTTTCTTT. Encoded protein: CASTAGPVAANTEAFF.

V gene TRBV7-2 combines with J gene TRBJ2-1, with TRBD2 matching over 11 bases. The V gene's germline CDR1 is SGHTA and CDR2 FQGNSA. Unmatched junction bases numbered 5, after V lost 1 base and J lost 6 bases. This CDR3 is built from 16 residues. CDR3 sequence (DNA): TGTGCCAGCAGCTTAGAGGGACTAGCGGCTTTCAATGAGCAGTTCTTC. Its translation is CASSLEGLAAFNEQFF.

As regards this clone: The identical CDR3 is also encoded by other nucleotide sequences in the sample. The V and J genes are TRBV5-1 and TRBJ2-7; a weak D match, TRBD2 (6 bases). Germline lookup yields CDR1 SGHRS and CDR2 YFSETQ. This CDR3 is built from 14 residues. Trimming removed 4 bases from V and 3 bases from J, with 14 bases in between. CDR3 residues: CASSPTGGGYEQYF. The DNA of the CDR3 is TGCGCCAGCAGCCCGACTGGGGGAGGCTACGAGCAGTACTTC.

The gene calls are TRBV6-5 and TRBJ2-6; D is uncertain. V lost 10 bases, J lost 4 bases, and 8 bases lay in between. CDR1 MNHEY and CDR2 SVGAGI come from the germline V gene. The CDR3 has 12 residues. CDR3 residues: CATWAGANVLTF. The CDR3 DNA follows: TGTGCCACGTGGGCCGGGGCCAACGTCCTGACTTTC.

This clone was seen once. This chain uses TRBV7-8 with TRBJ2-1; 13 bases match TRBD2. V lost 3 bases and J lost 7; bases outside the gene matches: 9. This CDR3 contains 17 residues. Germline V gene data show CDR1 as SGHVS and CDR2 as FQNEAQ. The CDR3, as DNA: TGTGCCAGCAGCTTCGCCGGGACTAGCGGGAAAGGGAATGAGCAGTTCTTC. Protein sequence: CASSFAGTSGKGNEQFF. Combining the CDR3 with reference TRBV7-8 and TRBJ2-1 gives the whole variable domain GAGVSQSPRYKVAKRGQDVALRCDPISGHVSLFWYQQALGQGPEFLTYFQNEAQLDKSGLPSDRFFAERPEGSVSTLKIQRTQQEDSAVYLCASSFAGTSGKGNEQFFGPGTRLTVL.

The chain combines TRBV5-1 with TRBJ2-3; tentative D call: TRBD2 (7 bases). Trimming pared 0 bases from V and 4 bases from J, leaving 9 bases between. Germline V gene data show CDR1 as SGHRS and CDR2 as YFSETQ. The CDR3 length is 14 residues. As DNA, the CDR3 is TGCGCCAGCAGCTTGGAGGGGGGGCCAGATACGCAGTATTTT. This translates into CASSLEGGPDTQYF.

The chain employs TRBV10-3 and TRBJ1-2, with D hard to call. The germline V and J ends were trimmed by 4 bases and 0 bases, with 12 bases remaining between them. The germline gives CDR1 ENHRY, CDR2 SYGVKD. CDR3 length: 15 residues. The CDR3 DNA is TGTGCCATCAGTGGGGCCCGGGGTGCTAACTATGGCTACACCTTC. Protein: CAISGARGANYGYTF.

This chain connects TRBV7-2 to TRBJ2-1; 12 positions match TRBD2. CDR3 size: 14 residues. J was trimmed by 4 bases and V by 6 bases; bases with no gene match: 1. CDR1 is SGHTA and CDR2 is FQGNSA in the germline V gene. CDR3 DNA: TGTGCCAGCAGTACTAGCGGGGGGTACAATGAGCAGTTCTTC. It codes for CASSTSGGYNEQFF.

V and J are TRBV19 and TRBJ2-5; TRBD2 matches at 10 bases. Trimming removed 3 bases from V and 5 bases from J; junction bases left unmatched: 9. CDR3 length equals 16 residues. CDR1 and CDR2 (germline): LNHDA, SQIVND (reference sequence). The CDR3 region has the DNA TGTGCCAGTAGTATCTTTGGAGCGGGAGGGGTGGAGACCCAGTACTTC. It translates to CASSIFGAGGVETQYF.

This clone showed up many times. The chain employs TRBV6-4 and TRBJ2-3; D might be TRBD2 (7 bases). V was pared by 5 bases and J by 5 bases, with 20 bases between. This CDR3 is 16 amino acids long. Germline CDR1 and CDR2: MRHNA and SNTAGT. DNA of the CDR3: TGTGCCAGCAGTCTTGGGGCGGGGGCGTTCGGAGATACGCAGTATTTT. Residues: CASSLGAGAFGDTQYF.

This clone was seen more than once but under ten times. This chain links TRBV4-1 with TRBJ2-7, with 14 bases that match TRBD2. V lost 1 base to trimming and J lost 3 bases; unmatched junction nucleotides: 8. The CDR3 length is 18 residues. Germline V lookup: CDR1 MGHRA, CDR2 YSYEKL. CDR3 nucleotides: TGCGCCAGCAGCCAAGGACCCGGGACTAGCGGGAGTATCTACGAGCAGTACTTC. It encodes CASSQGPGTSGSIYEQYF.

The chain recombines TRBV19 with TRBJ1-4; D not certain. In germline, CDR1 is LNHDA, CDR2 SQIVND (reference sequence). The germline V and J ends were trimmed by 4 bases and 1 base, with 13 bases remaining between them. The CDR3 is 16 amino acids. CDR3 nucleotides: TGTGCCAGTAGTAGTGGGCTAAGTTTAACTAATGAAAAACTGTTTTTT. Its protein is CASSSGLSLTNEKLFF.